Listed here is a single TCR beta chain. Researchers divided each subset's genomic DNA evenly across several immunoSEQ plates. Authors' data handling: Junction-only immunoSEQ data arrived without quality scores, meaning filtering differed. The assay was immunoSEQ multiplex PCR, and TCRdb's table has in-frame clones only and misses some. V, J and clone size are those of that table, while D and trimming were read from the DNA. The sample includes approximately 2,300,000 clones, 80% to 95% of them seen just once. This entry belongs to a study of shared clonotypes between healthy human individuals. The CDR3 loop spans 12 amino acids. Trimming removed 4 bases at V and 6 bases at J, with 9 bases between. CDR1 is MNHNY and CDR2 is SVGAGI in the germline V gene (reference sequence). Both subsets, CD45RA+ naive and CD45RA-negative memory, were split from the CD4+ cells.

The chain combines TRBV6-6 with TRBJ1-2; the D is unclear. The clonotype was recovered from a man younger than 35 in good health. Some clones in this sample may be carry-over from other donors' samples. The sequenced sample consisted of naive CD4+ T cells from PBMCs. The sample's subset: CD45RA+ positively selected. The CDR3 nucleotides read TGTGCCAGCAGTTTTCGGAGAGATGGCTACACCTTC. It translates to CASSFRRDGYTF.